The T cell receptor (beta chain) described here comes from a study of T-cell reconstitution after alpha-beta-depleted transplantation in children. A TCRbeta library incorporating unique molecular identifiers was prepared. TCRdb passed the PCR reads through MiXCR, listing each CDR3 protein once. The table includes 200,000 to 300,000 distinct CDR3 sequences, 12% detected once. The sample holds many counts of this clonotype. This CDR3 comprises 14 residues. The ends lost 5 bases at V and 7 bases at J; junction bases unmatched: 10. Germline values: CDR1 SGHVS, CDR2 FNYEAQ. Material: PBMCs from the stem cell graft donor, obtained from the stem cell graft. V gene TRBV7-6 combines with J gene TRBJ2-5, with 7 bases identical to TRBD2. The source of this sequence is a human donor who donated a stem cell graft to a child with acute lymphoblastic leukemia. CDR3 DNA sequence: TGTGCCAGCAGCCTACGGCGGGGGTTCAGGACCCAGTACTTC. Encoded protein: CASSLRRGFRTQYF.